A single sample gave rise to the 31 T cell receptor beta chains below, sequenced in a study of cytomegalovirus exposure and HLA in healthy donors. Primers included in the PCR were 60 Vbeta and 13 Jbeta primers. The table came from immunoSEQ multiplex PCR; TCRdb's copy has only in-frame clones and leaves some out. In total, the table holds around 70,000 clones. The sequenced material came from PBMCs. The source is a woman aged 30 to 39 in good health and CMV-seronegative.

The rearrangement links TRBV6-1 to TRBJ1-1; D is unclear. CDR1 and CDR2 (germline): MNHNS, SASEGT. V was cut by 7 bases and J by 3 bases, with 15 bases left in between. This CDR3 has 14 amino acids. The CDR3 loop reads CASIWYGGDTEAFF. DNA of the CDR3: TGTGCCAGCATCTGGTACGGCGGGGACACTGAAGCTTTCTTT.

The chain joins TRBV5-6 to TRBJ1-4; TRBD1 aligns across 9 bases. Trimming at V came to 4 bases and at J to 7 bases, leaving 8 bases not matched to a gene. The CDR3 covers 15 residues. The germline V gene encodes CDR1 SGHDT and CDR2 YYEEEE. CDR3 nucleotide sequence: TGTGCCAGCAGCGGGGCGGGACAGGGCGGTGAAAAACTGTTTTTT. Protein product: CASSGAGQGGEKLFF.

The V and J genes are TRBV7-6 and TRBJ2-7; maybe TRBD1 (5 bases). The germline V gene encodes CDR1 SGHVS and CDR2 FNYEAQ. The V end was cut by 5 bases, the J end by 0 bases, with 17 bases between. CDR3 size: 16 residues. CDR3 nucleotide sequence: TGTGCCAGCAGCCTTTATGACAGCCCTAGCTCCTACGAGCAGTACTTC. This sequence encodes CASSLYDSPSSYEQYF.

In DNA, the CDR3 is TGTGCCAGCAGCATTGCTAGCGGGGGGGGCTACGAGCAGTACTTC. Amino acid sequence: CASSIASGGGYEQYF. This chain connects TRBV14 to TRBJ2-7, with 12 bases identical to TRBD2. Germline V gives CDR1 SGHDN, CDR2 FVKESK. The CDR3 has 15 amino acids. Trimming at V came to 5 bases and at J to 3 bases, leaving 5 bases not matched to a gene.

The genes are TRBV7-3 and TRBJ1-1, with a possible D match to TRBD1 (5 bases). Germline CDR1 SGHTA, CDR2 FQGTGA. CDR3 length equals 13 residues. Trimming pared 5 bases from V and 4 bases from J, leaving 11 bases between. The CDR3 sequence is CASSGGQGTEAFF. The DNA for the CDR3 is TGTGCCAGCAGCGGTGGGCAGGGCACTGAAGCTTTCTTT.

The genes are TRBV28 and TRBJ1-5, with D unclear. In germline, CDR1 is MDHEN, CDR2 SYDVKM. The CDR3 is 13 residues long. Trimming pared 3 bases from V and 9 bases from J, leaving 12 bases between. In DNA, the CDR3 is TGTGCCAGCAGTTTGGCCCCGGGGAGGCCCCAGCATTTT. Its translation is CASSLAPGRPQHF.

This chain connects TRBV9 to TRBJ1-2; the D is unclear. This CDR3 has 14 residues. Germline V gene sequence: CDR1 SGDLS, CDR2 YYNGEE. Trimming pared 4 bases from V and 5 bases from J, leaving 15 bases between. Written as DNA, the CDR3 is TGTGCCAGCAGCACCTCAGACTTTGGGTATGGCTACACCTTC. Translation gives CASSTSDFGYGYTF.

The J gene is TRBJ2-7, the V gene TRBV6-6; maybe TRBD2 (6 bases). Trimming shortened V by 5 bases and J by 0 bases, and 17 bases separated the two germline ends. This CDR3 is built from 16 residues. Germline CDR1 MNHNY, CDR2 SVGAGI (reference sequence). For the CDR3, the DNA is TGTGCCAGCAGTCCCTTGGGGACTTCGAGCTCCTACGAGCAGTACTTC. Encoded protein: CASSPLGTSSSYEQYF.

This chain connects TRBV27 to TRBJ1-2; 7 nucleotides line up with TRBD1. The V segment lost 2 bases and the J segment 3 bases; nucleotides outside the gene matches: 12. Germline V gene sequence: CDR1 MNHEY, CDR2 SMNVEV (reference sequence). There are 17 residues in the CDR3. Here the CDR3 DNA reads TGTGCCAGCAGTTTAAGACTCGACAGGGTTCATGACTATGGCTACACCTTC. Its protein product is CASSLRLDRVHDYGYTF.

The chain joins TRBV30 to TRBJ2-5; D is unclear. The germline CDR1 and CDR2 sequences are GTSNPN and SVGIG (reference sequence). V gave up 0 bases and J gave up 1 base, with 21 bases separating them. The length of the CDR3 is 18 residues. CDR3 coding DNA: TGTGCCTGGAGTGTAAGCCTCTCGAGGAGCTCCCTCCAAGAGACCCAGTACTTC. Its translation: CAWSVSLSRSSLQETQYF.

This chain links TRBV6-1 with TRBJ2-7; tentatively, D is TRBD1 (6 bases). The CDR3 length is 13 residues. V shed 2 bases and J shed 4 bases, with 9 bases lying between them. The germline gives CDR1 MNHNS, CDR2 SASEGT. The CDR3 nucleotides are TGTGCCAGCAGTGAACATAGGGGGTACGAGCAGTACTTC. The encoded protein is CASSEHRGYEQYF.

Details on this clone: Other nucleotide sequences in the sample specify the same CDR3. CDR3 residues: CASSPAGGGYEQYF. The CDR3, as DNA: TGTGCCAGCTCACCGGCGGGGGGCGGCTACGAGCAGTACTTC. This chain connects TRBV18 to TRBJ2-7, with 8 bases fitting TRBD2. J was trimmed by 3 bases and V by 3 bases; bases with no gene match: 4. Germline assignment: CDR1 KGHSH and CDR2 LQKENI. CDR3 length: 14 residues.

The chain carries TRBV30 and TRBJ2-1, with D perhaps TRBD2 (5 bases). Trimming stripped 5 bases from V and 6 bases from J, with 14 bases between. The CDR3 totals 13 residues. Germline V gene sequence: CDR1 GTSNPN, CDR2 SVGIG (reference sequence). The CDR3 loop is CAWSPDSANEQFF. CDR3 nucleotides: TGTGCCTGGTCCCCGGACTCAGCCAATGAGCAGTTCTTC.

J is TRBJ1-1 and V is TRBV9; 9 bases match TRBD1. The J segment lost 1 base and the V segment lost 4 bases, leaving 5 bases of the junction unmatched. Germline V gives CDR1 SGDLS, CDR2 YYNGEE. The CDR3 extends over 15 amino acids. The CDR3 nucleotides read TGTGCCAGCAGCTCGCCGACAGGGGGGAACACTGAAGCTTTCTTT. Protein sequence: CASSSPTGGNTEAFF.

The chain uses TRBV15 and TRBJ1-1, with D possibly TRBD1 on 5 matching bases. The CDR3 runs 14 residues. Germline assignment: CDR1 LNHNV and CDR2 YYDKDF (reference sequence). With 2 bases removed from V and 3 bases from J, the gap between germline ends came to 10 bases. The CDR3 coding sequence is TGTGCCACCAGCAGAAAGGCGGGGGACACTGAAGCTTTCTTT. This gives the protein CATSRKAGDTEAFF.

This CDR3 reads CASSSTGGNEQFF. The CDR3 DNA reads as TGTGCCAGCAGTTCGACAGGGGGTAATGAGCAGTTCTTC. The V and J genes are TRBV6-5 and TRBJ2-1; 9 nucleotides align to TRBD1. The CDR3 is made up of 13 amino acids. The germline CDR1 and CDR2 sequences are MNHEY and SVGAGI. Trimming cost V 4 bases and J 7 bases; bases outside gene matches: 2.

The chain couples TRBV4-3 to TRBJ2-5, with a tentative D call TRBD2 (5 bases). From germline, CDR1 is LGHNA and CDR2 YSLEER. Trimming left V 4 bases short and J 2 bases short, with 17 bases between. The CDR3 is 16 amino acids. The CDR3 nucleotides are TGCGCCAGCAGCCCCGACCGGACTGGAGGTCAAGAGACCCAGTACTTC. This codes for CASSPDRTGGQETQYF.

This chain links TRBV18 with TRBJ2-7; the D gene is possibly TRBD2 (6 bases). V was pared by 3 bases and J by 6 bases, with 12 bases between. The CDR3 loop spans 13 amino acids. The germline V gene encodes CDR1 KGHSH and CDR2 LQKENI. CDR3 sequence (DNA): TGTGCCAGCTCACCGGAGGGGCGGGGCGAGCAGTACTTC. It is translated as CASSPEGRGEQYF.

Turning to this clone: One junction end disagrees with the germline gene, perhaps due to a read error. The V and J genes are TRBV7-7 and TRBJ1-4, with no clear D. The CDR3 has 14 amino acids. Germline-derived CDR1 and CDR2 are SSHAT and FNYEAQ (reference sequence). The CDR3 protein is CASSLGVGDEKLFF. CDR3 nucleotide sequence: TGTGCTAGCAGCTTAGGCGTTGGAGATGAAAAACTGTTTTTT.

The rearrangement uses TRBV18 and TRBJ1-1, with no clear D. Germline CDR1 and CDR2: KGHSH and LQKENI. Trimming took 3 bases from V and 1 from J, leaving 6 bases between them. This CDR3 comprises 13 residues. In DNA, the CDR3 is TGTGCCAGCTCACCTACAGAGAACACTGAAGCTTTCTTT. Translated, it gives CASSPTENTEAFF.

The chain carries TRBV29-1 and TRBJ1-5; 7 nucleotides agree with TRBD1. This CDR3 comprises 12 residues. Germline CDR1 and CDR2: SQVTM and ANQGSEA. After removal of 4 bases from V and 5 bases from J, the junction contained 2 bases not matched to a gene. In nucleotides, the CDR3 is TGCAGCGTTGCAACAGGGGATCAGCCCCAGCATTTT. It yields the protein CSVATGDQPQHF.

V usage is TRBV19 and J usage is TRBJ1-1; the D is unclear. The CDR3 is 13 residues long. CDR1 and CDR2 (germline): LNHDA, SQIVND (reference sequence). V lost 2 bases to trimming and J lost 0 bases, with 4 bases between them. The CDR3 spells CASSISVNTEAFF. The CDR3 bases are TGTGCCAGTAGTATATCGGTGAACACTGAAGCTTTCTTT.

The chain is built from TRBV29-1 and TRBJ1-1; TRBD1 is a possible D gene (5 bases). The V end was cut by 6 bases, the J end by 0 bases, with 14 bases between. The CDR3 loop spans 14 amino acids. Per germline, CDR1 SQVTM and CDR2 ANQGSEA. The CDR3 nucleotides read TGCAGCGTCGGACGCAGGGCCCTGAACACTGAAGCTTTCTTT. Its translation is CSVGRRALNTEAFF.

CDR3 DNA: TGTGCCAGCAGTTTATGGGGACAGGGACCTAGGGGCTACACCTTC. Protein product: CASSLWGQGPRGYTF. The J gene is TRBJ1-2, the V gene TRBV27; 9 positions agree with TRBD1. The CDR3 totals 15 residues. With 1 base clipped from V and 8 bases from J, the junction kept 8 bases outside the gene matches. Looked up from germline, CDR1 is MNHEY and CDR2 is SMNVEV (reference sequence).

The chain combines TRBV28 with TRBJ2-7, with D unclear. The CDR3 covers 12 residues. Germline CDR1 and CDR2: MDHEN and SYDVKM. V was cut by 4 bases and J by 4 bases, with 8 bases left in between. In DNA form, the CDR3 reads TGTGCCAGCAGTTCAGGTCGTTACGAGCAGTACTTC. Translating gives CASSSGRYEQYF.

This chain's CDR3 is CAWNREINEQYF. In DNA, the CDR3 is TGTGCCTGGAACCGGGAAATTAACGAGCAGTACTTC. The rearrangement joins TRBV30 to TRBJ2-5; D possibly corresponds to TRBD2 (5 bases). The DNA end lines up better with TRBJ2-7; the J call may be wrong. This CDR3 spans 12 amino acids. The germline V gene has CDR1 GTSNPN and CDR2 SVGIG (reference sequence).

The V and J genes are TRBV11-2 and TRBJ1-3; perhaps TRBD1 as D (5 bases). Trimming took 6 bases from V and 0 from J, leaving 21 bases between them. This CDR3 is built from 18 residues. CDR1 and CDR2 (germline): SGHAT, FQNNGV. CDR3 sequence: CASRSLVGGSYSGNTIYF. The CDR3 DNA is TGTGCCAGCAGGTCATTAGTGGGGGGATCCTACTCTGGAAACACCATATATTTT.

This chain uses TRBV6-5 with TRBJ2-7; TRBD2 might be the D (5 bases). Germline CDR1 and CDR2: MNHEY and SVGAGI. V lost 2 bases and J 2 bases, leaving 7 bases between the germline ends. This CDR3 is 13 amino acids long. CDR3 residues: CASSYEGTYEQYF. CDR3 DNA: TGTGCCAGCAGTTACGAGGGAACCTACGAGCAGTACTTC.

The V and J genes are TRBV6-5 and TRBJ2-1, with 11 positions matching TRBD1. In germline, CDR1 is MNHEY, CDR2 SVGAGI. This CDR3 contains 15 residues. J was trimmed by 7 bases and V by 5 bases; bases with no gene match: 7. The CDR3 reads CASSNPGQGGNEQFF. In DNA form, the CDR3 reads TGTGCCAGCAGTAATCCGGGACAGGGGGGGAATGAGCAGTTCTTC.

The DNA of the CDR3 is TGTGCCAGCAGTGTGGCGGGTAGGAGCGCCTACGAGCAGTACTTC. It yields the protein CASSVAGRSAYEQYF. The rearrangement joins TRBV6-6 to TRBJ2-7, with D possibly being TRBD2 (5 bases). Trimming removed 5 bases at V and 2 bases at J, with 16 bases between. Germline V gene data show CDR1 as MNHNY and CDR2 as SVGAGI (reference sequence). This CDR3 is built from 15 residues.

CDR3 sequence (DNA): TGTGCCAGCTCACCGGCGGCAGGGAAAGCTGGTGGCTACACCTTC. Residues: CASSPAAGKAGGYTF. The J gene is TRBJ1-2, the V gene TRBV18, with D possibly being TRBD1 (5 bases). V dropped 3 bases and J dropped 7 bases, with 18 bases sitting between them. The germline gives CDR1 KGHSH, CDR2 LQKENI. CDR3 size: 15 residues.